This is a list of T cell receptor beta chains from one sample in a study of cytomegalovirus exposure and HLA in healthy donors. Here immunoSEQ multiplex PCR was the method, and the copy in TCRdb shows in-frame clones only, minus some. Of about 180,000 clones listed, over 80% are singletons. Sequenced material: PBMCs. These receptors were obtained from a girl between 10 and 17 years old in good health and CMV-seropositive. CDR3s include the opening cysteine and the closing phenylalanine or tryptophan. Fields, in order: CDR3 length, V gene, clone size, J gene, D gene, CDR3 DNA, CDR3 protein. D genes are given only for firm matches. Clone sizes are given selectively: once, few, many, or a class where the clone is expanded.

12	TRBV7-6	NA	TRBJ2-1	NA	TGTGCCAGCAGCCTAAGTACCAATGAGCAGTTCTTC	CASSLSTNEQFF
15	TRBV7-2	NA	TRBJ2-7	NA	TGTGCCAGCAGCTTGGGCGGGTTGATCTCCTACGAGCAGTACTTC	CASSLGGLISYEQYF
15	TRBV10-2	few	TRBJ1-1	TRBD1	TGCGCCAGCAGTGAGCGGACAGGGGGAAGGACTGAAGCTTTCTTT	CASSERTGGRTEAFF
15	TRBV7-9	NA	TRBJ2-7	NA	TGTGCCAGCAGCCGTACGGGTCATAAGATGTGGGAGCAGTACTTC	CASSRTGHKMWEQYF
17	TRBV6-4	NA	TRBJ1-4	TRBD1	TGTGCCGGGCCGCTAAACCCGACAGGGGCGGGTAATGAAAAACTGTTTTTT	CAGPLNPTGAGNEKLFF
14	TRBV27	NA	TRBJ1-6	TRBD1	TGTGCCAGCAGTAGGGGGCAGCAAAATTCACCCCTCCACTTT	CASSRGQQNSPLHF
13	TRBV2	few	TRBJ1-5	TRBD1	TGTGCCAGCAGTGGACAGGGGAATCAGCCCCAGCATTTT	CASSGQGNQPQHF
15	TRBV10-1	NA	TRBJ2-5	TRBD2	TGCGCCAGTTCGCCCTCGGTAGCGGGAGTAGAGACCCAGTACTTC	CASSPSVAGVETQYF
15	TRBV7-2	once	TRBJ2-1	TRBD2	TGTGCCAGCAGCACTAGCGGGAGGGAGACGGGTGAGCAGTTCTTC	CASSTSGRETGEQFF
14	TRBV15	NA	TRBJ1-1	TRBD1	TGTGCCACCAGCAGGGACAGGGGGAGCACTGAAGCTTTCTTT	CATSRDRGSTEAFF
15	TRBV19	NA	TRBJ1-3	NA	TGTGCCAGTAGCAGCCCCGACACATCTGGAAACACCATATATTTT	CASSSPDTSGNTIYF
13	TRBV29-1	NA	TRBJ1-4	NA	TGCAGCGTGGCCGGGGGGGGAACTGAAAAACTGTTTTTT	CSVAGGGTEKLFF
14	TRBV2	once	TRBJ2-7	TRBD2	TGTGCCAGCAGTTTTCCGCGGGAGACCTACGAGCAGTACTTC	CASSFPRETYEQYF
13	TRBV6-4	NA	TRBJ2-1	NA	TGTGCCAGCAGTGTACGTCCCCTTAGTGAGCAGTTCTTC	CASSVRPLSEQFF
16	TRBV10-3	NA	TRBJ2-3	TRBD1	TGTGCCATCAGTGACGGCAGGGGGCTTTCGACAGATACGCAGTATTTT	CAISDGRGLSTDTQYF
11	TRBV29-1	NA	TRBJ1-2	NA	TGCAGCGCCCTTCGGGCTAGCGGCTACACCTTC	CSALRASGYTF
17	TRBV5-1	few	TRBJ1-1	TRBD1	TGCGCCAGCAGCCAAACGACAGGGCCAACCTCGAACACTGAAGCTTTCTTT	CASSQTTGPTSNTEAFF
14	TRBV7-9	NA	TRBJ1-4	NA	TGTGCCAGCAGCTTGGGGCTCACTAATGAAAAACTGTTTTTT	CASSLGLTNEKLFF
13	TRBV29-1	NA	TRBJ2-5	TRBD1	TGCAGCGTAGTTGACAGGGGGCAAGAGACCCAGTACTTC	CSVVDRGQETQYF
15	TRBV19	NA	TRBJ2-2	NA	TGTGCCAGTTTAAAGGCTCCGAGGGACACCGGGGAGCTGTTTTTT	CASLKAPRDTGELFF
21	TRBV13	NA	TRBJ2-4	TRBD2	TGTGCCAGCAGCCAAGTGCCCCTCGGACTAGCGGGAGTTGCGGCCAAAAACATTCAGTACTTC	CASSQVPLGLAGVAAKNIQYF